The 10 T cell receptor beta chains given below trace back to one sample, sequenced in a study of T cell changes during pregnancy in multiple sclerosis. The table came from immunoSEQ multiplex PCR; TCRdb's copy has only in-frame clones and leaves some out. The sample shows 40,000 to 50,000 clones, 92% of them seen only once. The source was CD4+ T cells from peripheral blood mononuclear cells, collected in the second trimester of pregnancy. Every receptor here comes from a female donor in good health, enrolled as a control in a pregnancy study.

The chain couples TRBV7-8 to TRBJ1-1; D is possibly TRBD1 (6 bases). The germline V gene encodes CDR1 SGHVS and CDR2 FQNEAQ. CDR3 length: 15 residues. V was trimmed by 2 bases and J by 6 bases, leaving 16 bases between them. CDR3 in DNA: TGTGCCAGCAGCTTAACAGGAACAGGGCAGTCTGAAGCTTTCTTT. Protein sequence: CASSLTGTGQSEAFF.

The CDR3 is CASSLQGKDGSPLHF. The CDR3 bases are TGTGCCAGTAGCTTACAGGGGAAAGATGGTTCACCCCTCCACTTT. V is TRBV19 and J is TRBJ1-6; 7 nucleotides agree with TRBD1. From germline, CDR1 is LNHDA and CDR2 SQIVND (reference sequence). The CDR3 has 15 amino acids. V trimming: 6 bases; J trimming: 9 bases; junction bases outside the gene matches: 11.

This chain joins TRBV5-5 and TRBJ1-1; no clear D gene. Trimming took off 1 base at V and 2 bases at J, with 9 bases between the two ends. Germline V gene lookup returns CDR1 SGHKS and CDR2 YYEKEE (reference sequence). This CDR3 is 14 amino acids long. DNA of the CDR3: TGTGCCAGCAGCTTGTACAGATCCAACACTGAAGCTTTCTTT. Its protein is CASSLYRSNTEAFF.

This clone occurred once. The V and J genes are TRBV5-1 and TRBJ2-7; TRBD1 agrees at 8 bases. Germline assignment: CDR1 SGHRS and CDR2 YFSETQ. V was clipped by 2 bases and J by 3 bases; unmatched bases: 7. CDR3 length equals 15 residues. DNA for the CDR3: TGCGCCAGCAGCTTCGCCCGACAGGGGTTCTACGAGCAGTACTTC. Translated, it gives CASSFARQGFYEQYF.

The J gene is TRBJ2-5, the V gene TRBV13; 8 nucleotides match TRBD2. The V and J ends lost 5 bases and 5 bases, in that order; junction bases with no gene match: 7. The CDR3 totals 14 residues. Germline V gene lookup returns CDR1 PRHDT and CDR2 FYEKMQ (reference sequence). Here the CDR3 reads CASSVSGGEETQYF. The CDR3 bases are TGTGCCAGCAGCGTCAGCGGGGGTGAGGAGACCCAGTACTTC.

This clone was observed a single time. This chain uses TRBV18 with TRBJ1-2; no clear D gene. Between the trimmed V and J ends, which lost 3 bases and 3 bases, there was a span of 14 bases. Germline CDR1 and CDR2: KGHSH and LQKENI. The CDR3 has 15 amino acids. CDR3 sequence reads: CASSPARNGDYGYTF. DNA for the CDR3: TGTGCCAGCTCACCCGCGCGGAACGGAGACTATGGCTACACCTTC.

The chain recombines TRBV7-9 with TRBJ1-6; 7 bases are a match to TRBD1. The trim removed 5 bases at V and 7 bases at J, leaving 5 bases unmatched. The germline V gene encodes CDR1 SEHNR and CDR2 FQNEAQ (reference sequence). The length of the CDR3 is 14 residues. CDR3 in DNA: TGTGCCAGCAGCCCCGGGACAGAGAATTCACCCCTCCACTTT. Amino acid sequence: CASSPGTENSPLHF.

The CDR3 DNA is TGTGCCAGCAGCCCCACTAGCGGGGGGGCGTTAGATACGCAGTATTTT. Its translation: CASSPTSGGALDTQYF. The genes are TRBV4-2 and TRBJ2-3; 13 positions agree with TRBD2. CDR1 LGHNA and CDR2 YNFKEQ come from the germline V gene. This CDR3 spans 16 amino acids. J gave up 5 bases and V 4 bases, and 6 bases lay outside the gene matches.

The V and J genes are TRBV7-3 and TRBJ2-3, with D perhaps TRBD2 (6 bases). CDR1 is SGHTA and CDR2 is FQGTGA in the germline V gene. V was shortened by 5 bases and J by 0 bases, with 12 bases between the two germline ends. This CDR3 is 15 amino acids long. CDR3 in amino acids: CASSPAGSSTDTQYF. The CDR3 DNA is TGTGCCAGCAGCCCCGCGGGATCTAGCACAGATACGCAGTATTTT.

The chain is built from TRBV19 and TRBJ1-2; a possible D gene is TRBD1 (6 bases). The CDR3 is made up of 17 amino acids. Deletions cut 6 bases from V and 1 base from J, with 21 bases between. CDR1 is LNHDA, CDR2 SQIVND, per germline (reference sequence). The CDR3 loop reads CASRLSGQGSSNYGYTF. The CDR3 nucleotides are TGTGCCAGTAGGCTATCTGGGCAGGGGAGCAGTAACTATGGCTACACCTTC.